The source of this T cell receptor (beta chain) is a study of beta chain features in type 1 diabetes. Study results and caveats: Whether TCRB rearrangement is influenced by HLA type went unresolved here. Across patients, naive, central memory and Treg TCRB repertoires exhibited apparently greater similarity than was observed across healthy donors. Patients and controls would share equally any PCR tilt toward shorter templates.

Purities in excess of 98% were seen in all sorted populations. The sequenced template was cDNA made from the entire isolated RNA. Profiled with immunoSEQ multiplex PCR; TCRdb holds only in-frame clones, not every one. The sample lists around 340,000 clones; roughly 8% were seen once. The CDR3 sequence is 15 residues long. The V gene end was trimmed by 5 bases and the J gene end by 2 bases; junction bases not matched to a gene: 6. CDR1 SGHVS and CDR2 FQNEAQ come from the germline V gene. In regard to this clone: Antigen unknown.

The sample was central memory CD4+ T cells from blood. The receptor was derived from a woman younger than 30 in good health. This chain joins TRBV7-8 and TRBJ2-1, with 7 nucleotides matching TRBD2. The CDR3 sequence is CASSQASGPYNEQFF. The CDR3 region has the DNA TGTGCCAGCAGCCAAGCTAGCGGCCCCTACAATGAGCAGTTCTTC. Looking up the rest from reference TRBV7-8 and TRBJ2-1 gives the full variable domain: GAGVSQSPRYKVAKRGQDVALRCDPISGHVSLFWYQQALGQGPEFLTYFQNEAQLDKSGLPSDRFFAERPEGSVSTLKIQRTQQEDSAVYLCASSQASGPYNEQFFGPGTRLTVL.